The rows below give T cell receptor beta chains drawn from one sample of a study of blood T cell repertoires in COVID-19. Libraries were prepared by immunoSEQ multiplex PCR; TCRdb keeps only in-frame clonotypes and omits some of them. The table includes approximately 120,000 clones, under 85% detected once. Sequencing used peripheral blood. These receptors originate from a man aged 60-69 years with acute or convalescent COVID-19. The CDR3 runs from the conserved cysteine through the conserved F or W. The D gene is left open where the match is weak. Part of the rows lack a size; the others show once, few, many or a class for expanded clones.

V gene	J gene	clone size	D gene	CDR3 protein	CDR3 DNA
TRBV19	TRBJ2-7	few	TRBD1	CASSPDRGSEQYF	TGTGCCAGTAGTCCGGACAGGGGAAGCGAGCAGTACTTC
TRBV5-1	TRBJ2-2	.	TRBD2	CASSLELAGDGELFF	TGCGCCAGCAGCTTGGAACTAGCGGGAGACGGGGAGCTGTTTTTT
TRBV2	TRBJ2-7	once	TRBD2	CASSPGLAWGSEQYF	TGTGCCAGCAGCCCGGGACTAGCGTGGGGGAGCGAGCAGTACTTC
TRBV27	TRBJ2-1	once	TRBD1	CASSPRDRVQKVF	TGTGCCAGCAGTCCCCGGGACAGGGTACAGAAGGTCTTC
TRBV4-1	TRBJ1-2	.	.	CASSQEAAYGYTF	TGCGCCAGCAGCCAAGAGGCGGCCTATGGCTACACCTTC
TRBV18	TRBJ2-1	.	TRBD2	CASSPSPAGGPDEQFF	TGTGCCAGCTCACCGTCTCCAGCGGGAGGGCCAGATGAGCAGTTCTTC
TRBV28	TRBJ1-5	.	.	CASSLPQGGNQPQHF	TGTGCCAGCAGTCTACCACAGGGTGGGAATCAGCCCCAGCATTTT
TRBV7-2	TRBJ2-7	.	TRBD1	CASSLARTGTYEQYF	TGTGCCAGCAGCTTAGCTAGGACAGGGACCTACGAGCAGTACTTC
TRBV7-9	TRBJ2-7	.	.	CASSSQSRDNSYEQYF	TGTGCCAGCAGCAGCCAATCACGGGACAACTCCTACGAGCAGTACTTC
TRBV6-5	TRBJ2-2	.	TRBD2	CASSSSGGANTGELFF	TGTGCCAGCAGTTCTAGCGGGGGGGCGAACACCGGGGAGCTGTTTTTT
TRBV29-1	TRBJ2-5	.	.	CSVALSGDQETQYF	TGCAGCGTTGCCCTTTCAGGGGACCAAGAGACCCAGTACTTC
TRBV11-2	TRBJ2-3	.	.	CASSLVEGDTQYF	TGTGCCAGCAGCTTAGTTGAGGGAGATACGCAGTATTTT
TRBV28	TRBJ1-6	.	.	CASSLFRGEVLPLHF	TGTGCCAGCAGTTTATTCCGGGGGGAAGTTCTCCCCCTCCACTTT
TRBV5-1	TRBJ1-6	.	TRBD1	CASSIRTGGDSPLHF	TGCGCCAGCAGCATCCGGACAGGGGGTGACTCACCCCTCCACTTT
TRBV11-3	TRBJ2-7	once	.	CASSLGGASGYYEQYF	TGTGCCAGCAGCTTAGGGGGGGCTAGCGGATACTACGAGCAGTACTTC
TRBV7-9	TRBJ2-3	.	TRBD2	CASSRGIAGGAQYF	TGTGCCAGCAGCCGAGGCATAGCGGGAGGGGCGCAGTATTTT
TRBV28	TRBJ1-6	.	TRBD1	CASSTETGGRGSPLHF	TGTGCCAGCAGTACCGAGACAGGGGGAAGGGGTTCACCCCTCCACTTT
TRBV5-1	TRBJ2-2	once	TRBD1	CASSLLGQGAGIGELFF	TGCGCCAGCAGCCTGCTCGGACAGGGGGCTGGGATCGGGGAGCTGTTTTTT
TRBV28	TRBJ2-1	.	TRBD2	CASIWTSGTIGEQFF	TGTGCCAGCATCTGGACTAGCGGGACGATCGGTGAGCAGTTCTTC